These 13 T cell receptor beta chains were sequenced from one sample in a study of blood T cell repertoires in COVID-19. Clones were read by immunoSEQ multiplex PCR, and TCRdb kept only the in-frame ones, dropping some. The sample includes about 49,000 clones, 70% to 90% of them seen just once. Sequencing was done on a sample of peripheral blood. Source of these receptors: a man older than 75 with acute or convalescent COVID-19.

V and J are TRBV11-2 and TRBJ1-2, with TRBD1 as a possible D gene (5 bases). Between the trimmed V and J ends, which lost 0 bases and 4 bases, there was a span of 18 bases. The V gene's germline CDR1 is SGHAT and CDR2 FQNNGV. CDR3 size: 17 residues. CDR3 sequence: CASSLDSSRAAPYGYTF. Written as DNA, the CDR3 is TGTGCCAGCAGCTTAGATAGTAGCAGGGCGGCGCCCTATGGCTACACCTTC.

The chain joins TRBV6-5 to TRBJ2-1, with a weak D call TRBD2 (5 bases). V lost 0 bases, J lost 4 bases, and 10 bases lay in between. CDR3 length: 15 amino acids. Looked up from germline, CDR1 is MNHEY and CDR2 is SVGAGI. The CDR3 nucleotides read TGTGCCAGCAGTTACTCCGAAGGCGGGTACAATGAGCAGTTCTTC. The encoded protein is CASSYSEGGYNEQFF.

CDR3 nucleotide sequence: TGTGCCAGCAGCCAAGTCGTCCGCGGGATGGTAGGCGAGCAGTACTTC. This sequence encodes CASSQVVRGMVGEQYF. The genes are TRBV3-1 (or the pseudogene TRBV3-2) and TRBJ2-7, with TRBD2 as a possible D gene (6 bases). CDR1 is LGHDT, CDR2 YNNKEL, per germline (reference sequence). Trimming removed 1 base at V and 6 bases at J, with 19 bases between. CDR3 length equals 16 residues.

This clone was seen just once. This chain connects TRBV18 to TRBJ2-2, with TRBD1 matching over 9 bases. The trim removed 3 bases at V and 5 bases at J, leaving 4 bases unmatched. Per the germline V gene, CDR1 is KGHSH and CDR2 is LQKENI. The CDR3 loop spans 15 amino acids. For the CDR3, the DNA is TGTGCCAGCTCACCCAACAGGGGGCGGACCGGGGAGCTGTTTTTT. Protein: CASSPNRGRTGELFF.

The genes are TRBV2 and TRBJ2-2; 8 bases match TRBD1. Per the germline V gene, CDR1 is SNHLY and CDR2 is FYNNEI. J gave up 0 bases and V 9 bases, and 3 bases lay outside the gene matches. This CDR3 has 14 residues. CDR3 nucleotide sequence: TGTGCCAGACAGGGGGATGCGAACACCGGGGAGCTGTTTTTT. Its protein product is CARQGDANTGELFF. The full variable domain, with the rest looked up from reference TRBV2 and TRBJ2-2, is EPEVTQTPSHQVTQMGQEVILRCVPISNHLYFYWYRQILGQKVEFLVSFYNNEISEKSEIFDDQFSVERPDGSNFTLKIRSTKLEDSAMYFCARQGDANTGELFFGEGSRLTVL.

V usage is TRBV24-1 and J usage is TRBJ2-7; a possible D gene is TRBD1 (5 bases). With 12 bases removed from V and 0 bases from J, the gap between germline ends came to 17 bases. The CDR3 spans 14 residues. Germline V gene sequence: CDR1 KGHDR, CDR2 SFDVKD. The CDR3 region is CASISRDPSYEQYF. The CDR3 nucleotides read TGTGCCTCCATTTCCAGGGATCCCTCCTACGAGCAGTACTTC.

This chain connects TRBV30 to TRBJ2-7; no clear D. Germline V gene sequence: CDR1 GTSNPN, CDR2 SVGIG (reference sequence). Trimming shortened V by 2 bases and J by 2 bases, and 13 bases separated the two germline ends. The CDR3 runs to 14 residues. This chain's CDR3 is CAWSSGSGTYEQYF. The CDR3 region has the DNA TGTGCCTGGAGTTCGGGTAGTGGAACCTACGAGCAGTACTTC. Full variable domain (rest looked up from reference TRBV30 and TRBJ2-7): SQTIHQWPATLVQPVGSPLSLECTVEGTSNPNLYWYRQAAGRGLQLLFYSVGIGQISSEVPQNLSASRPQDRQFILSSKKLLLSDSGFYLCAWSSGSGTYEQYFGPGTRLTVT.

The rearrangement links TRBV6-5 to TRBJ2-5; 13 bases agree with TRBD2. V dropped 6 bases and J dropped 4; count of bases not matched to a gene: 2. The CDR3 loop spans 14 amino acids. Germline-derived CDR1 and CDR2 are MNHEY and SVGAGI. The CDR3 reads CASSRTSGGETQYF. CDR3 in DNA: TGTGCCAGCAGCAGGACTAGCGGGGGAGAGACCCAGTACTTC.

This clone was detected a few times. The CDR3 DNA reads as TGCGCCAGCAGCGAGGGCCCTAACTATGGCTACACCTTC. It codes for CASSEGPNYGYTF. The genes are TRBV5-1 and TRBJ1-2; no definite D call. V was trimmed by 4 bases and J by 0 bases, leaving 7 bases between them. The length of the CDR3 is 13 residues. The germline V gene has CDR1 SGHRS and CDR2 YFSETQ.

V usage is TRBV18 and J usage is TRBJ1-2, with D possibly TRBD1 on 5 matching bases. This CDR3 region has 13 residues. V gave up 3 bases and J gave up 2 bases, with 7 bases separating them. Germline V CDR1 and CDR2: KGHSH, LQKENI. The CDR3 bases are TGTGCCAGCTCACCTGACAGCAACTATGGCTACACCTTC. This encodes CASSPDSNYGYTF.

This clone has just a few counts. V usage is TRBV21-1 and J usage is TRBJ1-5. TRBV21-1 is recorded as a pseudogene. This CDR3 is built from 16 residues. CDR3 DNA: TGTGCCAGCAGCAAAGGGGAGGGAGATAGCAATCAGCCCCAGCATTTT. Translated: CASSKGEGDSNQPQHF.

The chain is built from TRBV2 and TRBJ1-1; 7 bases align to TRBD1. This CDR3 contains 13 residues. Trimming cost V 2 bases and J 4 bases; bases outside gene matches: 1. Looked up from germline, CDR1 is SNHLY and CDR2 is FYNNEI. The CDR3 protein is CASSENRGTEAFF. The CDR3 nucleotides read TGTGCCAGCAGTGAAAACAGGGGCACTGAAGCTTTCTTT. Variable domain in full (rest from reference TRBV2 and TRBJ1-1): EPEVTQTPSHQVTQMGQEVILRCVPISNHLYFYWYRQILGQKVEFLVSFYNNEISEKSEIFDDQFSVERPDGSNFTLKIRSTKLEDSAMYFCASSENRGTEAFFGQGTRLTVV.

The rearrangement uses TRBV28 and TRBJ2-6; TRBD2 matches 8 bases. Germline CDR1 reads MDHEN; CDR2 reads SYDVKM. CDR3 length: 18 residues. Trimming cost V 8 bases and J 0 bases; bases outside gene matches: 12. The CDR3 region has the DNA TGTGCCAGCCGGGGGGCGGGACTAGGGGTCTCTGGGGCCAACGTCCTGACTTTC. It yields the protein CASRGAGLGVSGANVLTF.